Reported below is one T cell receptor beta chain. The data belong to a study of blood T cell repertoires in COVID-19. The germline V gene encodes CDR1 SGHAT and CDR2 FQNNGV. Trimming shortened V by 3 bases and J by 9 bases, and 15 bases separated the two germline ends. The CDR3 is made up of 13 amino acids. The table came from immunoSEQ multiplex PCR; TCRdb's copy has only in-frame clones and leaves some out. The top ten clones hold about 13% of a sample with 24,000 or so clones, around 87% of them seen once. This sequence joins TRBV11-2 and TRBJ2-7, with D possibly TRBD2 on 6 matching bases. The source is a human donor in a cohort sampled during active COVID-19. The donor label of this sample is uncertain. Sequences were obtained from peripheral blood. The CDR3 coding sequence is TGTGCCAGCAGCTTGGGGTTGGAGGGAGGGCAGTACTTC. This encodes CASSLGLEGGQYF.